This section outlines one TCR beta chain sequence together with its context. Its antigen is unidentified. These data belong to a study of shared clonotypes between healthy human individuals. Study observations and caveats: What limited the represented genetic and exposure-history diversity was the small number of donors.

Clones were sequenced by immunoSEQ multiplex PCR, and TCRdb holds only the in-frame ones, with some missing. The sample gives roughly 1 million clones, 70% to 80% of which show up once; 0.52% is in the top ten. CDR3 length equals 13 residues. Germline V gene data show CDR1 as MRHNA and CDR2 as SNTAGT. Trimming cost V 3 bases and J 7 bases, with 10 bases left between them. What was sequenced was memory CD4+ T cells from PBMCs. Stated subset: CD45RA-negative fraction. This chain joins TRBV6-4 and TRBJ2-1, with D unclear. The origin of this receptor is a man between 18 and 29 years old in good health. Some clones in this sample may be carry-over from other donors' samples. DNA for the CDR3: TGTGCCAGCAGTGAGACCATAGATAATGAGCAGTTCTTC. It encodes CASSETIDNEQFF.